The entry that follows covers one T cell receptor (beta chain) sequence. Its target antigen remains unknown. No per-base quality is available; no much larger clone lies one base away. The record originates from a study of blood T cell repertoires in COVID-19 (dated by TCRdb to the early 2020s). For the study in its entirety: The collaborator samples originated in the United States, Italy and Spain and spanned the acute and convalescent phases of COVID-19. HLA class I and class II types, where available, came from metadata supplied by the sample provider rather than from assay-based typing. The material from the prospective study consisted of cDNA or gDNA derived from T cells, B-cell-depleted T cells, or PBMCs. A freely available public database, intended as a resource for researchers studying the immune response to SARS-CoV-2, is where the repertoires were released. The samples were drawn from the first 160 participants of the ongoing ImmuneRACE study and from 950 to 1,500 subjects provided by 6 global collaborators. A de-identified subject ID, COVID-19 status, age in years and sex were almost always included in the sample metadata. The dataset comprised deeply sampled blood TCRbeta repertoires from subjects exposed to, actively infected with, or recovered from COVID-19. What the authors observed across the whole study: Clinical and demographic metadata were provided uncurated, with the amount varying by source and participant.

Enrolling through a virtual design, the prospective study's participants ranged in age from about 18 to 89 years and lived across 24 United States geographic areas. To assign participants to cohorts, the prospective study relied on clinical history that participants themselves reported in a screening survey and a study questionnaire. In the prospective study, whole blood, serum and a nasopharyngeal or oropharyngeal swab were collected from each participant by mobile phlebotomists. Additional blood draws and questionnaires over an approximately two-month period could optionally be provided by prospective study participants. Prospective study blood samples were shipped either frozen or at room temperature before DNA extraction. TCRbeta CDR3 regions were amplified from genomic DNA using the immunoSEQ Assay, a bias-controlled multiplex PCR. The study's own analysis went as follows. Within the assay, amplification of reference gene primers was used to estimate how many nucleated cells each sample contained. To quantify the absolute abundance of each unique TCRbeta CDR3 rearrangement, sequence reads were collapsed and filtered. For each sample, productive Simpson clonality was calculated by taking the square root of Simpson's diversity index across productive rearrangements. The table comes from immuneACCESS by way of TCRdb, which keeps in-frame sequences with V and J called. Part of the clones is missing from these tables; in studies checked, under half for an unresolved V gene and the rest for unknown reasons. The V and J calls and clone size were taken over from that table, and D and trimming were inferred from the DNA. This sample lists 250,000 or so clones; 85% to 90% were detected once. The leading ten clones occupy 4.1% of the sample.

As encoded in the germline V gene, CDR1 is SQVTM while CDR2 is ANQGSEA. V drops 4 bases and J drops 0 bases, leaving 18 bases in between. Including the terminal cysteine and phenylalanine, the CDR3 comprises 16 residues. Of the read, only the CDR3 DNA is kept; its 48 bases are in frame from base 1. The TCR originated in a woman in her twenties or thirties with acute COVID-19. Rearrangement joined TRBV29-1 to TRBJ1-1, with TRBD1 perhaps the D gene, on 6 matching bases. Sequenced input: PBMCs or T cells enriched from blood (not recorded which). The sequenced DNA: TGCAGCGTTGCTACACCTAGGACAGCCCTGAACACTGAAGCTTTCTTT. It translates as CSVATPRTALNTEAFF.